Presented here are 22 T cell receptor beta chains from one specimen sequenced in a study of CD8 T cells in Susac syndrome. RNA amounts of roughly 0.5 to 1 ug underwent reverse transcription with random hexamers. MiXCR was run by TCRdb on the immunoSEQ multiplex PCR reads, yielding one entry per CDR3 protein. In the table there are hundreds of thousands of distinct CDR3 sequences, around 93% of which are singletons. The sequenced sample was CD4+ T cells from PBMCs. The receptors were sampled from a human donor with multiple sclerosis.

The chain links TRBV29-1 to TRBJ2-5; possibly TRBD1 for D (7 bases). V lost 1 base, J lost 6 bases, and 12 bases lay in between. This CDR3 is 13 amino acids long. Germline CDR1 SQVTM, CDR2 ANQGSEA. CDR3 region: CSVEVTGRQTQYF. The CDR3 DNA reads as TGCAGCGTTGAAGTGACAGGGAGGCAGACCCAGTACTTC.

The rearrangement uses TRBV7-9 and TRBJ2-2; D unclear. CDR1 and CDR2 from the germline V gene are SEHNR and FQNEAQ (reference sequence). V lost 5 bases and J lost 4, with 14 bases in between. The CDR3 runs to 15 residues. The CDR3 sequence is CASSPVLWATGELFF. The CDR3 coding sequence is TGTGCCAGCAGCCCGGTTTTGTGGGCCACCGGGGAGCTGTTTTTT.

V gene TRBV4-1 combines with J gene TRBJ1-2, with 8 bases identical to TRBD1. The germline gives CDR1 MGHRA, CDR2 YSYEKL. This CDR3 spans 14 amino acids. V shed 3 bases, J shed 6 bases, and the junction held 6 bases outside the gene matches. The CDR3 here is CASSHGQGRDGYTF. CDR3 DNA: TGCGCCAGCAGCCACGGACAGGGACGGGATGGCTACACCTTC.

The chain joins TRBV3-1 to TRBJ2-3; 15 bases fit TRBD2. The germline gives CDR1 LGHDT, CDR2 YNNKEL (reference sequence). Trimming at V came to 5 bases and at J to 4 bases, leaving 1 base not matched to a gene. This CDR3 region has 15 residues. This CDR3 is CASSGTSGRSDTQYF. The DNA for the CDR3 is TGTGCCAGCAGCGGGACTAGCGGGAGGTCAGATACGCAGTATTTT.

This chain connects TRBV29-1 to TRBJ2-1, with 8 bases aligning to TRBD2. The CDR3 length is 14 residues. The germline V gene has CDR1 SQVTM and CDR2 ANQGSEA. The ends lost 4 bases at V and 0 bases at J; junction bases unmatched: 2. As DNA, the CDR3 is TGCAGCGTTGGAAGCGGGAGCTCCTACAATGAGCAGTTCTTC. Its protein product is CSVGSGSSYNEQFF.

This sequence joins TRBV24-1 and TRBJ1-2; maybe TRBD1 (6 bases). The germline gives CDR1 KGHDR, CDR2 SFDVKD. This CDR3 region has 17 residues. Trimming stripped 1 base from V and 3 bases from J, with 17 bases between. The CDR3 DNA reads TGTGCCACCAGTGATTTTTCGGGGAGCAGGGGCGACTATGGCTACACCTTC. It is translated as CATSDFSGSRGDYGYTF.

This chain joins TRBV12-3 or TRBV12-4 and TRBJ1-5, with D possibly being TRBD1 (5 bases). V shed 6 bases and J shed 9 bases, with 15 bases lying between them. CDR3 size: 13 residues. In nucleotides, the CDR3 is TGTGCCAGCAGCCGGTTCCGGAGGGGGCCCCAGCATTTT. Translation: CASSRFRRGPQHF.

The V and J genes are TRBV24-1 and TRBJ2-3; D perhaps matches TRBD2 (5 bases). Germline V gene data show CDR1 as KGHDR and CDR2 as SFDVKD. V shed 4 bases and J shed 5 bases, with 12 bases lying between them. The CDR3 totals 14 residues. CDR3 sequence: CATSDLFRGDTQYF. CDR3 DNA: TGTGCCACCAGTGACCTCTTCCGGGGAGATACGCAGTATTTT.

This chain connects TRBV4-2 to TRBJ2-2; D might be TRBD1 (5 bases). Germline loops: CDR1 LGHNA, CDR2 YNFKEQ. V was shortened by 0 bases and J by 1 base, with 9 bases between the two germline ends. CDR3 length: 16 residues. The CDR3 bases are TGTGCCAGCAGCCAAGATCTAAGGGGGAACACCGGGGAGCTGTTTTTT. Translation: CASSQDLRGNTGELFF.

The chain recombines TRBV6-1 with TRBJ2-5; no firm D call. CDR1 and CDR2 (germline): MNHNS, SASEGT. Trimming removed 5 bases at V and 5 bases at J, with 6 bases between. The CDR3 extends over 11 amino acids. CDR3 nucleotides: TGTGCCAGCAGTCAAAGGGAGACCCAGTACTTC. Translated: CASSQRETQYF.

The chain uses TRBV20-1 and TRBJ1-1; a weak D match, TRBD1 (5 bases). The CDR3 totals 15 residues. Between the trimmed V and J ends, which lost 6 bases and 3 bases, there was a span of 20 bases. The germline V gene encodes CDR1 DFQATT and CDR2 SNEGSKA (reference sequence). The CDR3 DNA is TGCAGTGCAATAAGACAGCGACCCGGGTACACTGAAGCTTTCTTT. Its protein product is CSAIRQRPGYTEAFF.

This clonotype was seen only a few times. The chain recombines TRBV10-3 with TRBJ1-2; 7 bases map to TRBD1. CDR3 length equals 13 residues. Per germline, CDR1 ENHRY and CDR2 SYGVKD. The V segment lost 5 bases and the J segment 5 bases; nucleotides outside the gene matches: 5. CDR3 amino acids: CAISTQGDYGYTF. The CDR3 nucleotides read TGTGCCATCAGTACCCAGGGGGATTATGGCTACACCTTC.

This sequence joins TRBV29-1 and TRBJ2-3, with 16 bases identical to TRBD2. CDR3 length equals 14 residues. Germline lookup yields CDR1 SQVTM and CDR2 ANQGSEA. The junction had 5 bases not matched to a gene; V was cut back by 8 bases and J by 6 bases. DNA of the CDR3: TGCAGCACAGGGACTAGCGGGGGGGTGGATACGCAGTATTTT. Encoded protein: CSTGTSGGVDTQYF.

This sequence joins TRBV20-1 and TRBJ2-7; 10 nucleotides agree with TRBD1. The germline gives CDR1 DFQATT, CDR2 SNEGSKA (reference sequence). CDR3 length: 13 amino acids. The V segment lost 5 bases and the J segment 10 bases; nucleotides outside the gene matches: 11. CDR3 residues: CSAPGTGVHFQYF. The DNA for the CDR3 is TGCAGTGCTCCCGGGACAGGGGTCCACTTTCAGTACTTC.

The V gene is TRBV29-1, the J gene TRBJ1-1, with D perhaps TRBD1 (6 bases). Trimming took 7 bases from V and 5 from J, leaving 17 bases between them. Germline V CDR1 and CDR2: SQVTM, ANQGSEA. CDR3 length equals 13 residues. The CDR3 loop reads CSAHREARTEAFF. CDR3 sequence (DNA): TGCAGCGCGCACAGGGAGGCGAGGACTGAAGCTTTCTTT.

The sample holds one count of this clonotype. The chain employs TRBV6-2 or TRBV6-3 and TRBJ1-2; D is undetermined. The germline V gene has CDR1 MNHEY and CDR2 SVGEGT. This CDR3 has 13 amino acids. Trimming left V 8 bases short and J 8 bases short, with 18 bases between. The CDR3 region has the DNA TGTGCCAGCGCTTCGGGAGTAAAAAGAGGCTACACCTTC. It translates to CASASGVKRGYTF.

This chain's CDR3 is CASSVGPEELAKNIQYF. CDR3 DNA: TGTGCCAGCAGCGTAGGCCCCGAAGAACTAGCCAAAAACATTCAGTACTTC. The rearrangement uses TRBV9 and TRBJ2-4; D remains ambiguous. From germline, CDR1 is SGDLS and CDR2 YYNGEE. Deletions cut 0 bases from V and 0 bases from J, with 13 bases between. This CDR3 contains 17 residues.

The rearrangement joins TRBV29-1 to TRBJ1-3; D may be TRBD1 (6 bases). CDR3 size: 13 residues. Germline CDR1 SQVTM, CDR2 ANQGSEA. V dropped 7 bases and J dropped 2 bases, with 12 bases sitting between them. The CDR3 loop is CSGMDRAGNTIYF. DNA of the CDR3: TGCAGCGGGATGGACAGAGCTGGAAACACCATATATTTT. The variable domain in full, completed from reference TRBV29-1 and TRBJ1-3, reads SAVISQKPSRDICQRGTSLTIQCQVDSQVTMMFWYRQQPGQSLTLIATANQGSEATYESGFVIDKFPISRPNLTFSTLTVSNMSPEDSSIYLCSGMDRAGNTIYFGEGSWLTVV.

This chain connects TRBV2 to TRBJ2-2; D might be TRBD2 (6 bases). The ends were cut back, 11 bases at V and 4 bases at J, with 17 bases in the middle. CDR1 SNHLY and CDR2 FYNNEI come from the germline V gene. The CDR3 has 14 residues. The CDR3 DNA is TGTGCCGGGACTTATTTGGAGAGCACCGGGGAGCTGTTTTTT. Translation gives CAGTYLESTGELFF.

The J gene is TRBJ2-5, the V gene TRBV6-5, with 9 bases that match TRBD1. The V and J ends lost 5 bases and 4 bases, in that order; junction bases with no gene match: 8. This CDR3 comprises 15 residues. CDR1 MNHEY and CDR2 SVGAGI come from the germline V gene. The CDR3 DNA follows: TGTGCCAGCAGTCGACCGGGACAGGGCGTAGAGACCCAGTACTTC. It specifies CASSRPGQGVETQYF.

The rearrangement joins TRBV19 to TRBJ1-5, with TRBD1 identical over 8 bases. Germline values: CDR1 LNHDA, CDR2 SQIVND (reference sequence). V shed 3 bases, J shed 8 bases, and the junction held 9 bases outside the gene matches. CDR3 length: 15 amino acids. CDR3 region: CASSMSGQVDEPQHF. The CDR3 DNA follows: TGTGCCAGTAGTATGTCGGGACAGGTGGACGAGCCCCAGCATTTT.

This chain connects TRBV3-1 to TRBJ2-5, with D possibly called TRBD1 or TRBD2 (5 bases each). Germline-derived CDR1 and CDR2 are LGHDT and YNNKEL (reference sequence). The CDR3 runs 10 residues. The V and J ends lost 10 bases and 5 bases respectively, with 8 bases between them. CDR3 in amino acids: CATEGETQYF. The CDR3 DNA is TGTGCCACCGAGGGGGAGACCCAGTACTTC.